The T cell receptor beta chain under discussion was sequenced for a study of CD8+ T cells in alopecia areata. General study results and limits: Mouse data revealed clearer TCR sharing than patient data did, a gap possibly tied to HLA.

Treatment in this sample: oral pan-JAK inhibitor, 5-10 mg twice daily. Extracted from the samples, RNA was reverse transcribed into cDNA to serve as the sequencing template. TCRdb keeps only in-frame clones here, not all; method: immunoSEQ multiplex PCR. The sample lists over 150,000 clones; roughly 64% were seen once. CDR1 and CDR2 (germline): MNHNY, SVGAGI (reference sequence). The V gene lost 0 bases and the J gene lost 4 bases, with 5 bases spanning the gap. This CDR3 contains 13 residues. On this clone itself: Its specificity is unknown.

Here the sequenced sample was CD4+ T cells sorted from blood, taken at week 24, from a patient treated with tofacitinib. This TCR derives from a human donor with alopecia areata. The chain couples TRBV6-6 to TRBJ2-3; D unclear. The CDR3 protein is CASSYSVADTQYF. Written as DNA, the CDR3 is TGTGCCAGCAGTTACTCGGTCGCAGATACGCAGTATTTT.